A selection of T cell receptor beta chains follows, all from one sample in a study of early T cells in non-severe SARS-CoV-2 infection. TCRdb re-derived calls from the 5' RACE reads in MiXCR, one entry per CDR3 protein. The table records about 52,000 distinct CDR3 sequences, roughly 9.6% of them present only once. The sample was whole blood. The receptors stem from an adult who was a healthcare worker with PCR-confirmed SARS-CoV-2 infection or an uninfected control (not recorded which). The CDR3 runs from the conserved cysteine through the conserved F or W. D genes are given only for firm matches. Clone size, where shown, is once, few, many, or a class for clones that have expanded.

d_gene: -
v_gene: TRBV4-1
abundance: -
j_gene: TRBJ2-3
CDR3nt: TGCGCCAGCAGCCAAGACGCAGGGGATAGCACAGATACGCAGTATTTT
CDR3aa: CASSQDAGDSTDTQYF

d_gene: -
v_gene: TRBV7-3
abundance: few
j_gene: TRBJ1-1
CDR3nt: TGTGCCAGCAGCGCGAACGTGGACACTGAAGCTTTCTTT
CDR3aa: CASSANVDTEAFF

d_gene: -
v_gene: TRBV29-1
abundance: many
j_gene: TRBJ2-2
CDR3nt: TGCAGCGCAAGAAAGGACGGGGAGCTGTTTTTT
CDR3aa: CSARKDGELFF

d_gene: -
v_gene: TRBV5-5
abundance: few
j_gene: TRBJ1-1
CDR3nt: TGTGCCGGGGATGAGGCGCCTCGAGCTTTCTTT
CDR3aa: CAGDEAPRAFF

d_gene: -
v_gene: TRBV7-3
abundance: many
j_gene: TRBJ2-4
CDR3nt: TGTGCCAGCTGCTTGGGTGGAGGGTCGTGCATTCAGTACTTC
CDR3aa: CASCLGGGSCIQYF

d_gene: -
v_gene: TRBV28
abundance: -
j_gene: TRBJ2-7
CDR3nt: TGTGCCAGCAGTACTCCAGGGCGACACAGCGAGCAGTACTTC
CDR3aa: CASSTPGRHSEQYF

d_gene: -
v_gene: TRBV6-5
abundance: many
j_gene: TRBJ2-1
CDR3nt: TGTGCCAGCAGTTACTCATCCCCCTTTTCGAGCTCCTACAATGAGCAGTTCTTC
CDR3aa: CASSYSSPFSSSYNEQFF

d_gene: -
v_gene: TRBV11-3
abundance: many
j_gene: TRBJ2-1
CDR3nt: TGTGCCAGCAGCTTAGGGCGAAAGAACCTAGAGCAGTTCTTC
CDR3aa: CASSLGRKNLEQFF

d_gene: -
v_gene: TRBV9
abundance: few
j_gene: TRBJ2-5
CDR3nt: TGTGCCAGCAGCACGGACAGTTTTCGGGAGACCCAGTACTTC
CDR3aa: CASSTDSFRETQYF

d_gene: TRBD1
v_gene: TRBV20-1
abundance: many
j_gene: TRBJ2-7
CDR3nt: TGCAGTTCCCAGAGACAGGGAATGGGCGAGCAGTACTTC
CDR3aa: CSSQRQGMGEQYF

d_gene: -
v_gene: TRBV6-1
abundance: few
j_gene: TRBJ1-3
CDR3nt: TGTGCCACCACCCCGGTCAATAATGGAAACACCATATATTTT
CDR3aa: CATTPVNNGNTIYF

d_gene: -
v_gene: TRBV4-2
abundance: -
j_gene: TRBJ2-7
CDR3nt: TGTGCCAGCAGCCTTCGGGTTGCGGGTGACTACGAGCAGTACTTC
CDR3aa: CASSLRVAGDYEQYF

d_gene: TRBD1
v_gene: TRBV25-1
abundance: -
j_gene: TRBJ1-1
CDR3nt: TGTGCCAGCAGTGCGACAGGGGAGAACACTGAAGCTTTCTTT
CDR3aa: CASSATGENTEAFF

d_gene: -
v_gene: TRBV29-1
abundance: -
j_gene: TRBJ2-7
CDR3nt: TGCAGCGTTGTTCTAGGCCCCGGCGAGCAGTACTTC
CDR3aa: CSVVLGPGEQYF

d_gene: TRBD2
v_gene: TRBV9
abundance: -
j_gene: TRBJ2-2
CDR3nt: TGTGCCAGCAGCGTAGGACTAGCGAGAACCGGGGAGCTGTTTTTT
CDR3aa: CASSVGLARTGELFF

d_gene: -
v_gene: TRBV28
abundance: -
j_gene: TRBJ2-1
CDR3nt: TGTGCCAGCAGGGGGCGGGTCCAGTTCTTC
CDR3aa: CASRGRVQFF

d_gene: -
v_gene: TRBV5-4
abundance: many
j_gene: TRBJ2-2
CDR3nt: TGTGCCAGCAGCTTGCGGGATGAGCTGTTTTTT
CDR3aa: CASSLRDELFF

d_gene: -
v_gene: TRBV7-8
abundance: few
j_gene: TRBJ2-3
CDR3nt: TGTGCCAGCAGTCGATTGGGGTCTGCCTCCCCAGATACGCAGTATTTT
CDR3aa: CASSRLGSASPDTQYF

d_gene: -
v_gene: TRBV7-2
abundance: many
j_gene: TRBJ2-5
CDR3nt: TGTGCCAGTCGTTCGGCGGAGACCCAGTACTTC
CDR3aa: CASRSAETQYF

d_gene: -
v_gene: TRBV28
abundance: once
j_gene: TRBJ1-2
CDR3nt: TGTGCCAGCAGTTCGAGACGACGTGGCTACACCTTC
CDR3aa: CASSSRRRGYTF

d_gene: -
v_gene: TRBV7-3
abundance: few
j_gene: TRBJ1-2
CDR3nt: TGTGCCAGCAGCGCGACCCAGTTCGAAAGCTACACCTTC
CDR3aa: CASSATQFESYTF

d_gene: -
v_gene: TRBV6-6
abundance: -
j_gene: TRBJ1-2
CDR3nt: TGTGCCAGCTTATTAAGCGGAGGCGCTAACTATGGCTACACCTTC
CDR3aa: CASLLSGGANYGYTF